Below, one T cell receptor (beta chain) is given with its context. The antigen this receptor binds is unknown. It has no much larger one-base neighbor in the sample; base qualities were not kept. The V end gives up 3 bases and the J end 0 bases, leaving 5 bases in the junction not matched to a gene. The CDR3 measures 16 amino acids from cysteine to phenylalanine. Left in the record is the CDR3 DNA by itself, 48 bases read in frame from the first base. CDR1 and CDR2, looked up from the germline V gene, are SGHRS and YFSETQ. The data are from a study of control samples from healthy donors and cancer patients (dated by TCRdb to about 2020). The method was the immunoSEQ multiplex PCR assay. TCRdb carries this immuneACCESS record with in-frame sequences only. Its versions omit some clonotypes, under half of them owing to an unresolved V gene in the studies checked, with the rest unexplained. This sample lists 150,000 to 200,000 clones; around nine tenths were detected once. The ten largest make up roughly 0.7% of the sample.

The specimen was blood. This sequence was found in a woman aged 25 to 39 in good health. The chain links TRBV5-1 with TRBJ2-1; TRBD2 aligns with 8 central bases. The CDR3 here reads CASSSTAGGSYNEQFF. The DNA reads as follows: TGCGCCAGCAGCTCCACTGCGGGAGGCTCCTACAATGAGCAGTTCTTC. The entire variable domain, with the stretches around the CDR3 drawn from the reference TRBV5-1 and TRBJ2-1 proteins, is KAGVTQTPRYLIKTRGQQVTLSCSPISGHRSVSWYQQTPGQGLQFLFEYFSETQRNKGNFPGRFSGRQFSNSRSEMNVSTLELGDSALYLCASSSTAGGSYNEQFFGPGTRLTVL.